These 32 T cell receptor beta chains came from one sample sequenced in a study of shared clonotypes between healthy human individuals. The naive CD8 fraction comprised CD45RO-negative cells positively selected for CCR7 and excluded terminally differentiated effector memory CD45RA+ cells. Some clones are missing from TCRdb's copy, which holds only in-frame ones; the method was immunoSEQ multiplex PCR. The table records about 750,000 clones, 80% to 95% of them present only once. Sequenced sample: naive CD8+ T cells sorted from blood. The receptor set was obtained from a man aged 30 to 39 in good health.

V gene TRBV5-4 combines with J gene TRBJ2-1, with 8 bases that match TRBD2. The germline V gene encodes CDR1 SGHNT and CDR2 YYREEE (reference sequence). This CDR3 has 15 residues. The V and J ends lost 2 bases and 4 bases, in that order; junction bases with no gene match: 5. The CDR3 DNA reads as TGTGCCAGCAGCTTCTGGGCTAGCGGGTACAATGAGCAGTTCTTC. Translation: CASSFWASGYNEQFF.

At least ten counts were recorded for this clone. The same CDR3 arises from other DNA sequences in this sample as well. J is TRBJ2-7 and V is TRBV11-2; D not certain. The length of the CDR3 is 12 residues. V was clipped by 1 base and J by 4 bases, with 5 bases between them. Per germline, CDR1 SGHAT and CDR2 FQNNGV. Here the CDR3 DNA reads TGTGCCAGCAGCTTAGCAGGATACGAGCAGTACTTC. Translation gives CASSLAGYEQYF.

As for this clone: Other DNA variants within this sample encode the same CDR3. The V and J genes are TRBV19 and TRBJ2-7, with D possibly being TRBD1 (5 bases). V lost 3 bases and J 3 bases, leaving 9 bases between the germline ends. The CDR3 has 13 amino acids. Germline loops: CDR1 LNHDA, CDR2 SQIVND (reference sequence). Written as DNA, the CDR3 is TGTGCCAGTAGTATTGGGCAGGGCTACGAGCAGTACTTC. This encodes CASSIGQGYEQYF.

The chain couples TRBV5-1 to TRBJ2-2, with no clear D. Germline V gives CDR1 SGHRS, CDR2 YFSETQ. V was cut by 0 bases and J by 0 bases, with 6 bases left in between. The CDR3 has 15 amino acids. The CDR3 loop is CASSLEATNTGELFF. The CDR3, as DNA: TGCGCCAGCAGCTTGGAGGCCACGAACACCGGGGAGCTGTTTTTT.

The J gene is TRBJ2-5, the V gene TRBV6-5; TRBD1 matches 7 bases. The germline V gene has CDR1 MNHEY and CDR2 SVGAGI. Unmatched junction bases numbered 12, after V lost 4 bases and J lost 4 bases. CDR3 length equals 16 residues. In DNA, the CDR3 is TGTGCCAGCAGTTCCACCGACAGGGCTGGGGTAGAGACCCAGTACTTC. Translated: CASSSTDRAGVETQYF.

This rearrangement joins TRBV15 to TRBJ2-7, with a weak D call TRBD2 (5 bases). Germline-derived CDR1 and CDR2 are LNHNV and YYDKDF (reference sequence). Deletions cut 0 bases from V and 7 bases from J, with 7 bases between. The CDR3 runs to 12 residues. The CDR3 DNA reads TGTGCCACCAGCAGAGATAGGGAGGAGCAGTACTTC. It translates to CATSRDREEQYF.

This chain joins TRBV6-5 and TRBJ2-7, with D possibly called TRBD1 or TRBD2 (6 bases each). V was cut by 5 bases and J by 2 bases, with 16 bases left in between. There are 15 residues in the CDR3. Germline V lookup: CDR1 MNHEY, CDR2 SVGAGI. The CDR3 region is CASSLQGGLPYEQYF. For the CDR3, the DNA is TGTGCCAGCAGTCTACAGGGAGGTCTCCCCTACGAGCAGTACTTC.

On this clone itself: The germline gene is not matched at one end of the junction; a read error may be the cause. The same CDR3 is also encoded by other DNA sequences in this sample. This chain connects TRBV18 to TRBJ2-7; tentatively, D is TRBD1 or TRBD2 (5 bases each). CDR1 and CDR2 from the germline V gene are KGHSH and LQKENI. This CDR3 has 15 amino acids. DNA for the CDR3: TGTGCCAGCTCCCCACCTGGTGGGGGTAGTTACGAGCAGTACTTC. This sequence encodes CASSPPGGGSYEQYF.

The rearrangement links TRBV2 to TRBJ2-5; TRBD1 matches at 7 bases. J gave up 3 bases and V 6 bases, and 1 base lay outside the gene matches. The CDR3 runs to 12 residues. CDR1 is SNHLY and CDR2 is FYNNEI in the germline V gene. CDR3 in amino acids: CASSGTEETQYF. For the CDR3, the DNA is TGTGCCAGCAGCGGGACAGAAGAGACCCAGTACTTC.

This rearrangement joins TRBV28 to TRBJ2-7, with 7 bases matching TRBD2. The CDR3 length is 15 residues. V lost 4 bases, J lost 2 bases, and 8 bases stayed unmatched. CDR1 is MDHEN and CDR2 is SYDVKM in the germline V gene. CDR3 DNA: TGTGCCAGCAGTTACCTTAGCGGGCAGACCTACGAGCAGTACTTC. Protein sequence: CASSYLSGQTYEQYF.

The CDR3 reads CASSFIPTVAKNIQYF. The CDR3 coding sequence is TGTGCCAGCAGTTTTATCCCGACGGTAGCCAAAAACATTCAGTACTTC. The rearrangement links TRBV28 to TRBJ2-4; D remains ambiguous. The CDR3 is made up of 16 amino acids. The germline gives CDR1 MDHEN, CDR2 SYDVKM. Trimming shortened V by 3 bases and J by 0 bases, and 12 bases separated the two germline ends.

This sequence joins TRBV7-9 and TRBJ1-2, with TRBD1 matching 9 bases. J gave up 7 bases and V 5 bases, and 11 bases lay outside the gene matches. Germline V gene lookup returns CDR1 SEHNR and CDR2 FQNEAQ (reference sequence). The length of the CDR3 is 15 residues. The CDR3 here is CASSQTGTGWAGYTF. DNA of the CDR3: TGTGCCAGCAGCCAAACCGGGACAGGGTGGGCTGGCTACACCTTC.

This rearrangement joins TRBV10-2 to TRBJ2-2; 7 nucleotides match TRBD1. This CDR3 is built from 16 residues. Per germline, CDR1 WSHSY and CDR2 SAAADI. J gave up 4 bases and V 2 bases, and 7 bases lay outside the gene matches. CDR3 residues: CASSEPDRESTGELFF. CDR3 coding DNA: TGCGCCAGCAGTGAGCCTGACAGGGAGAGCACCGGGGAGCTGTTTTTT.

The CDR3: CSVVAGVDEQFF. The CDR3, as DNA: TGCAGCGTTGTTGCAGGGGTCGATGAGCAGTTCTTC. The chain couples TRBV29-1 to TRBJ2-1; possible D gene TRBD1, 6 bases. The CDR3 runs to 12 residues. The V gene lost 4 bases and the J gene lost 8 bases, with 12 bases spanning the gap. CDR1 is SQVTM, CDR2 ANQGSEA, per germline.

V and J are TRBV11-2 and TRBJ1-2; D unresolved. Germline CDR1 SGHAT, CDR2 FQNNGV. This CDR3 is 15 amino acids long. V lost 0 bases and J lost 8, with 16 bases in between. CDR3 nucleotides: TGTGCCAGCAGCTTAGATCAGTCAAGCCGGGAAGGCTACACCTTC. This encodes CASSLDQSSREGYTF.

This chain uses TRBV9 with TRBJ2-1; 7 bases match TRBD1. CDR1 and CDR2 from the germline V gene are SGDLS and YYNGEE. There are 16 residues in the CDR3. V gave up 2 bases and J gave up 6 bases; unmatched junction bases: 11. Here the CDR3 DNA reads TGTGCCAGCAGCGTCCTACAGGGGTCACGGGGCAATGAGCAGTTCTTC. Translated, it gives CASSVLQGSRGNEQFF.

This clone was counted at least ten times. CDR3: CSIATGTGGKGEQYF. DNA of the CDR3: TGCAGCATAGCAACCGGGACAGGGGGAAAAGGCGAGCAGTACTTC. The chain recombines TRBV29-1 with TRBJ2-7; 11 bases are a match to TRBD1. Germline V CDR1 and CDR2: SQVTM, ANQGSEA. This CDR3 spans 15 amino acids. V dropped 8 bases and J dropped 6; count of bases not matched to a gene: 15.

Note on this clone: The same CDR3 also results from other DNA sequences found in this sample. The J gene is TRBJ2-7, the V gene TRBV7-9; D uncertain. Germline V gives CDR1 SEHNR, CDR2 FQNEAQ (reference sequence). The CDR3 is 13 amino acids. V shed 0 bases and J shed 0 bases, with 3 bases lying between them. The chain's CDR3 is CASSLADSYEQYF. The DNA for the CDR3 is TGTGCCAGCAGCTTAGCCGACTCCTACGAGCAGTACTTC. Full variable domain (remainder filled in from reference TRBV7-9 and TRBJ2-7): DTGVSQNPRHKITKRGQNVTFRCDPISEHNRLYWYRQTLGQGPEFLTYFQNEAQLEKSRLLSDRFSAERPKGSFSTLEIQRTEQGDSAMYLCASSLADSYEQYFGPGTRLTVT.

The chain carries TRBV7-2 and TRBJ2-1; D call uncertain. The CDR3 contains 14 residues. V shed 1 base and J shed 5 bases, with 9 bases lying between them. Germline assignment: CDR1 SGHTA and CDR2 FQGNSA. CDR3 protein: CASSLEVTDNEQFF. CDR3 DNA sequence: TGTGCCAGCAGCTTAGAAGTCACGGACAATGAGCAGTTCTTC.

The genes are TRBV27 and TRBJ2-7; TRBD1 aligns across 11 bases. This CDR3 has 15 residues. V was pared by 5 bases and J by 4 bases, with 7 bases of the junction left unmatched. Germline assignment: CDR1 MNHEY and CDR2 SMNVEV (reference sequence). The CDR3 reads CASSPPGQGEYEQYF. The CDR3 DNA reads TGTGCCAGCAGTCCACCGGGACAGGGGGAGTACGAGCAGTACTTC.

The chain joins TRBV10-2 to TRBJ2-1; 11 positions agree with TRBD2. Germline V lookup: CDR1 WSHSY, CDR2 SAAADI. There are 17 residues in the CDR3. With V trimmed by 7 bases and J by 6 bases, 14 bases remained unmatched. CDR3 residues: CASKILAGEGYRNEQFF. As DNA, the CDR3 is TGCGCCAGCAAAATACTAGCGGGAGAGGGGTACCGCAATGAGCAGTTCTTC.

The gene calls are TRBV27 and TRBJ2-3; tentatively, D is TRBD2 (7 bases). V lost 4 bases to trimming and J lost 3 bases, with 20 bases between them. CDR3 size: 17 residues. The germline V gene has CDR1 MNHEY and CDR2 SMNVEV (reference sequence). The DNA for the CDR3 is TGTGCCAGCAGTTCTATCCATACGGGGGGCTGGACAGATACGCAGTATTTT. This encodes CASSSIHTGGWTDTQYF.

The chain is built from TRBV7-9 and TRBJ1-5; weak D call: TRBD1 (6 bases). The CDR3 has 13 residues. V was shortened by 7 bases and J by 4 bases, with 11 bases between the two germline ends. Germline V gives CDR1 SEHNR, CDR2 FQNEAQ (reference sequence). The CDR3 spells CASTEGGNQPQHF. Written as DNA, the CDR3 is TGTGCCAGCACCGAGGGGGGTAATCAGCCCCAGCATTTT.

The rearrangement uses TRBV9 and TRBJ2-7, with 9 bases fitting TRBD2. Losses at the gene ends were 4 bases for V and 4 bases for J; bases not matched to a gene: 9. CDR1 SGDLS and CDR2 YYNGEE come from the germline V gene. This CDR3 has 15 residues. In DNA form, the CDR3 reads TGTGCCAGCAGCACCAGTAGCGGGAGTCGGTACGAGCAGTACTTC. Translating it yields CASSTSSGSRYEQYF.

Worth noting for this clone: The sample has other DNA sequences that encode this CDR3 too. The V and J genes are TRBV6-5 and TRBJ2-5, with TRBD1 matching 7 bases. Germline V gene lookup returns CDR1 MNHEY and CDR2 SVGAGI. V lost 0 bases and J lost 4; bases outside the gene matches: 2. The CDR3 spans 14 residues. In nucleotides, the CDR3 is TGTGCCAGCAGTTACTCGACAGGGAGAGAGACCCAGTACTTC. This codes for CASSYSTGRETQYF.

In this sample, this clone turned up a few times. The chain combines TRBV9 with TRBJ2-7, with no clear D. CDR1 and CDR2 (germline): SGDLS, YYNGEE. The CDR3 is 10 residues long. Trimming removed 3 bases from V and 5 bases from J, with 3 bases in between. For the CDR3, the DNA is TGTGCCAGCAGCGGTAACGAGCAGTACTTC. Translation gives CASSGNEQYF.

V is TRBV15 and J is TRBJ2-7, with no clear D. CDR3 size: 13 residues. Trimming cost V 5 bases and J 5 bases, with 13 bases left between them. The germline V gene has CDR1 LNHNV and CDR2 YYDKDF (reference sequence). In DNA, the CDR3 is TGTGCCACCAGCGAGGCCCTTTCCCACGAGCAGTACTTC. This encodes CATSEALSHEQYF. The whole variable domain, remainder taken from reference TRBV15 and TRBJ2-7, is DAMVIQNPRYQVTQFGKPVTLSCSQTLNHNVMYWYQQKSSQAPKLLFHYYDKDFNNEADTPDNFQSRRPNTSFCFLDIRSPGLGDTAMYLCATSEALSHEQYFGPGTRLTVT.

The gene calls are TRBV28 and TRBJ2-2; tentatively, D is TRBD2 (5 bases). CDR1 and CDR2 (germline): MDHEN, SYDVKM. The V gene lost 6 bases and the J gene lost 1 base, with 12 bases spanning the gap. The CDR3 length is 15 residues. DNA for the CDR3: TGTGCCAGCAGCCCATGGACTGAGAACACCGGGGAGCTGTTTTTT. It yields the protein CASSPWTENTGELFF.

J is TRBJ1-1 and V is TRBV27, with no clear D. Trimming removed 5 bases at V and 12 bases at J, with 19 bases between. The germline V gene has CDR1 MNHEY and CDR2 SMNVEV (reference sequence). CDR3 length: 13 amino acids. As DNA, the CDR3 is TGTGCCAGCAGTCCAGGACCGGCCCGAAGGCCTTTCTTT. Encoded protein: CASSPGPARRPFF.

This chain joins TRBV15 and TRBJ2-3; possible D gene TRBD1, 6 bases. The ends were cut back, 8 bases at V and 4 bases at J, with 13 bases in the middle. The germline V gene has CDR1 LNHNV and CDR2 YYDKDF (reference sequence). CDR3 length equals 13 residues. In nucleotides, the CDR3 is TGTGCCACCGGTGGGGGCGCGTCAGATACGCAGTATTTT. Translated: CATGGGASDTQYF.

CDR3 sequence (DNA): TGTGCCAGCAGTTTATCGAGGAGGGCTGCCACTGAAGCTTTCTTT. Translation: CASSLSRRAATEAFF. The rearrangement uses TRBV27 and TRBJ1-1; no clear D. This CDR3 has 15 residues. Trimming removed 0 bases from V and 4 bases from J, with 12 bases in between. The germline V gene encodes CDR1 MNHEY and CDR2 SMNVEV (reference sequence).

This chain connects TRBV28 to TRBJ2-2; TRBD1 aligns across 8 bases. The J segment lost 11 bases and the V segment lost 6 bases, leaving 11 bases of the junction unmatched. The CDR3 has 14 amino acids. CDR1 and CDR2 (germline): MDHEN, SYDVKM. CDR3 DNA sequence: TGTGCCAGCAGCATCGGACAGGGTGGCGTCGAGCTGTTTTTT. Protein: CASSIGQGGVELFF. The complete variable domain, with remaining parts taken from reference TRBV28 and TRBJ2-2, reads DVKVTQSSRYLVKRTGEKVFLECVQDMDHENMFWYRQDPGLGLRLIYFSYDVKMKEKGDIPEGYSVSREKKERFSLILESASTNQTSMYLCASSIGQGGVELFFGEGSRLTVL.